This TCR beta chain came from a study of T cells in tuberculosis. On the study more broadly: The T cells targeted glucose monomycolate, a mycobacterial lipid, via CD1B. Samples predate treatment or fall within its first 7 days.

The time point denotes: new active TB diagnosis, blood taken before or within 7 days of starting treatment. On average approximately 90,000 T cells per donor were immunosequenced. Whole-study results and caveats: GMM-specific TCRs were nearer to active tuberculosis alpha repertoires, suggesting expansion.

The germline V gene has CDR1 SGHVS and CDR2 FQNEAQ. The CDR3 consists of 16 residues. The V and J ends lost 5 bases and 0 bases respectively, with 14 bases between them. With respect to this clone: Its antigen is currently unknown.

Using immunoSEQ multiplex PCR, the repertoire was profiled, and TCRdb retains in-frame clones only, with some absent. The data contain tens of thousands of clones, more than 85% of them singletons. This chain joins TRBV7-8 and TRBJ1-5, with D maybe TRBD1 (6 bases). The sequence came from an adult with tuberculosis. The source was PBMCs, collected at tuberculosis diagnosis. CDR3 amino acids: CASSKGTLYSNQPQHF. Written as DNA, the CDR3 is TGTGCCAGCAGCAAGGGGACACTTTATAGCAATCAGCCCCAGCATTTT.